This note documents a single TCR beta chain sequence. These data come from a study of T cell responses to AZD1222 COVID-19 vaccine. The CDR3 extends over 15 amino acids. The germline V gene encodes CDR1 LGHDT and CDR2 YNNKEL (reference sequence). With 0 bases removed from V and 5 bases from J, the gap between germline ends came to 13 bases. Method: immunoSEQ multiplex PCR; TCRdb's copy keeps in-frame clones and lacks some. The sample yields about 72,000 clones, roughly 87% seen once. This sequence originates from an adult who received the AZD1222 COVID-19 vaccine. The chain carries TRBV3-1 (or the pseudogene TRBV3-2) and TRBJ2-5, with D perhaps TRBD1 (5 bases). Sequenced here: peripheral blood, sampled 28 days after the second AZD1222 dose. The CDR3 sequence: CASSQDWGRAETQYF. CDR3 bases: TGTGCCAGCAGCCAAGATTGGGGCAGGGCGGAGACCCAGTACTTC.